The next 10 T cell receptor beta chains were all read from a single sample in a study of blood T cell repertoires in COVID-19. Libraries were prepared by immunoSEQ multiplex PCR; TCRdb keeps only in-frame clonotypes and omits some of them. Of about 78,000 clones listed, 90% are singletons. Sequencing input: peripheral blood. The receptors come from a woman between 50 and 59 years old in a cohort sampled during active COVID-19.

The CDR3 nucleotides read TGTGCCAGTAGTATTGGACAGGGCCTTTTTGAAAAACTGTTTTTT. It yields the protein CASSIGQGLFEKLFF. The rearrangement links TRBV19 to TRBJ1-4; 8 bases agree with TRBD1. The germline CDR1 and CDR2 sequences are LNHDA and SQIVND (reference sequence). The CDR3 extends over 15 amino acids. V dropped 3 bases and J dropped 7; count of bases not matched to a gene: 7.

The chain is built from TRBV28 and TRBJ2-7; unclear D gene. V lost 2 bases to trimming and J lost 3 bases, with 5 bases between them. Germline V CDR1 and CDR2: MDHEN, SYDVKM. This CDR3 comprises 12 residues. CDR3 in amino acids: CASSLGSYEQYF. The CDR3 nucleotides are TGTGCCAGCAGTTTAGGTAGCTACGAGCAGTACTTC.

The chain employs TRBV20-1 and TRBJ1-1; D is unclear. The CDR3 consists of 11 residues. Per germline, CDR1 DFQATT and CDR2 SNEGSKA (reference sequence). Trimming took off 4 bases at V and 6 bases at J, with 9 bases between the two ends. CDR3 protein: CSAMSGSEAFF. In DNA, the CDR3 is TGCAGTGCTATGTCGGGTTCTGAAGCTTTCTTT.

The rearrangement uses TRBV2 and TRBJ1-5; 8 bases match TRBD1. Germline-derived CDR1 and CDR2 are SNHLY and FYNNEI. Germline trimming cut 8 bases from V and 4 bases from J; bases unmatched to any gene: 7. The CDR3 has 14 amino acids. The CDR3: CASSGQGLNQPQHF. The CDR3 DNA is TGTGCCAGCTCAGGACAGGGCCTTAATCAGCCCCAGCATTTT.

The CDR3 sequence: CASSLTSGRTDTQYF. CDR3 sequence (DNA): TGCGCCAGCAGTCTGACTAGCGGGAGGACAGATACGCAGTATTTT. V and J are TRBV10-2 and TRBJ2-3; 13 bases agree with TRBD2. The CDR3 is 15 residues long. The V and J ends lost 5 bases and 3 bases, in that order; junction bases with no gene match: 2. Germline CDR1 and CDR2: WSHSY and SAAADI.

The chain joins TRBV6-5 to TRBJ1-4, with D possibly TRBD1 on 5 matching bases. The CDR3 loop spans 13 amino acids. Germline-derived CDR1 and CDR2 are MNHEY and SVGAGI. Trimming cost V 0 bases and J 8 bases, with 7 bases left between them. The CDR3 region is CASSYSKGEKLFF. CDR3 coding DNA: TGTGCCAGCAGTTACTCGAAGGGGGAAAAACTGTTTTTT.

J is TRBJ2-1 and V is TRBV11-2; 8 bases map to TRBD2. CDR1 is SGHAT, CDR2 FQNNGV, per germline. The CDR3 loop spans 17 amino acids. Germline trimming cut 4 bases from V and 4 bases from J; bases unmatched to any gene: 12. The CDR3 DNA follows: TGTGCCAGCAGCTCCCCGGAGGTAGCGGGGTCTTACAATGAGCAGTTCTTC. Amino acid sequence: CASSSPEVAGSYNEQFF.

This chain links TRBV7-8 with TRBJ2-7; 9 bases align to TRBD1. The germline CDR1 and CDR2 sequences are SGHVS and FQNEAQ. The length of the CDR3 is 14 residues. J was trimmed by 7 bases and V by 3 bases; bases with no gene match: 7. CDR3 sequence reads: CASSFGDRVEEQYF. The CDR3 DNA follows: TGTGCCAGCAGCTTCGGGGACAGGGTCGAGGAGCAGTACTTC.

The chain uses TRBV28 and TRBJ2-5; 7 bases match TRBD2. The CDR3 runs 14 residues. The V gene end was trimmed by 8 bases and the J gene end by 7 bases; junction bases not matched to a gene: 13. Germline lookup yields CDR1 MDHEN and CDR2 SYDVKM. The CDR3 region has the DNA TGTGCCAGCGGGGAGGGGAGGGGACCAAGGACCCAGTACTTC. Translation gives CASGEGRGPRTQYF.

This clone was counted a few times. The chain uses TRBV27 and TRBJ2-7; D perhaps matches TRBD2 (5 bases). Trimming took 5 bases from V and 7 from J, leaving 24 bases between them. CDR1 is MNHEY and CDR2 is SMNVEV in the germline V gene (reference sequence). The CDR3 covers 16 residues. The chain's CDR3 is CASSTYKRMHPEEQYF. As DNA, the CDR3 is TGTGCCAGCAGTACATACAAGCGGATGCACCCCGAGGAGCAGTACTTC.